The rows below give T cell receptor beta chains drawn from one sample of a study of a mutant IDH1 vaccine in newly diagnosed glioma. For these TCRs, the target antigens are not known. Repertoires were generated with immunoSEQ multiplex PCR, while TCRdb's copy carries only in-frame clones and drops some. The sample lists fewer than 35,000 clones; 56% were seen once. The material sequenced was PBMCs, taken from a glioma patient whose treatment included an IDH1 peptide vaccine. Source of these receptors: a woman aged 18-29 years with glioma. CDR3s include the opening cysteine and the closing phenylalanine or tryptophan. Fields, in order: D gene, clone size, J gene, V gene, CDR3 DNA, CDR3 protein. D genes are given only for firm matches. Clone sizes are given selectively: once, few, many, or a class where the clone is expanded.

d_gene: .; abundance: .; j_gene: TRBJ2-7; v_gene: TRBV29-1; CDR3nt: TGCAGCGTTTTGGGGGCTAGCGGCTCCTACGAGCAGTACTTC; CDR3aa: CSVLGASGSYEQYF
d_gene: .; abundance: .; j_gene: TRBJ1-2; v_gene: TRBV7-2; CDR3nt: TGTGCCAGCAGCTTAACCCCAACAGGAGGCTATGGCTACACCTTC; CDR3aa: CASSLTPTGGYGYTF
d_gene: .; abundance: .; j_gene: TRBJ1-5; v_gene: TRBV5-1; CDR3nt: TGCGCCAGCAGCTCAACATCCGGGAGCCTAGGGAATTTCGAAAGATTTTATAGCAATCAGCCCCAGCATTTT; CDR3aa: CASSSTSGSLGNFERFYSNQPQHF
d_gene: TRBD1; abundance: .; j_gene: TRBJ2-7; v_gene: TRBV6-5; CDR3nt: TGTGCCAGCAGTTACAATCGGGACAGTTCCTACGAGCAGTACTTC; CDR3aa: CASSYNRDSSYEQYF
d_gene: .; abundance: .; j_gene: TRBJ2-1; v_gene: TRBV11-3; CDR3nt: TGTGCCAGCAGCTCCCGAGAGCTAGAGCATGAGCAGTTCTTC; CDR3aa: CASSSRELEHEQFF
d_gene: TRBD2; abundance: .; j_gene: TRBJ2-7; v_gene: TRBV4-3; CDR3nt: TGCGCCAGCAGCCAAGGAACTAGCGGGACCTACGAGCAGTACTTC; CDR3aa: CASSQGTSGTYEQYF
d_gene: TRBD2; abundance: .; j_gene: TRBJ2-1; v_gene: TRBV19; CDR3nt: TGTGCCAGTAGTTTTCGGGGGGGGAATGAGCAGTTCTTC; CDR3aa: CASSFRGGNEQFF
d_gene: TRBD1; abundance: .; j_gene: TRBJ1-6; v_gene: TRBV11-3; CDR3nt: TGTGCCAGCGGGACAGGGTTCGGCGTATATAATTCACCCCTCCACTTT; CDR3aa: CASGTGFGVYNSPLHF
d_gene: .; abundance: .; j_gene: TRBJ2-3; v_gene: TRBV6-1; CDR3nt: TGTGCCACGTCCAGGGGTGGAACAGATACGCAGTATTTT; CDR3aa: CATSRGGTDTQYF
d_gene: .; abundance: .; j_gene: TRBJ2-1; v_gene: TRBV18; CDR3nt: TGTGCCAGCGCCCTCGGACGGGCCAATGAGCAGTTCTTC; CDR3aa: CASALGRANEQFF
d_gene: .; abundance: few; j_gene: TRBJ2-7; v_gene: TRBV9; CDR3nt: TGTGCCAGCAGCGTCACGGAACAACCTGTCTACGAGCAGTACTTC; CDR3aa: CASSVTEQPVYEQYF
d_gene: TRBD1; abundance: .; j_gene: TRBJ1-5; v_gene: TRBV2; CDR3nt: TGTGCCAGCACCCCTTACTTGGACAGGAGGAGCAATCAGCCCCAGCATTTT; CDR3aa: CASTPYLDRRSNQPQHF
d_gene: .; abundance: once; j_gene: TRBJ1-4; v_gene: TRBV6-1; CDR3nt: TGTGCCAGCAGTGGGGAAGGGAGTGAAAAACTGTTTTTT; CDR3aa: CASSGEGSEKLFF
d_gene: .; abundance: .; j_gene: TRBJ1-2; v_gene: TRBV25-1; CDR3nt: TGTGCCAGCAGCCGAAACTATGGCTACACCTTC; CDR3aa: CASSRNYGYTF
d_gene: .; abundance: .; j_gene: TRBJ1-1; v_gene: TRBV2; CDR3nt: TGTGCCAGCAGCGCGGCCTTGGAAGCTTTCTTT; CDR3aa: CASSAALEAFF
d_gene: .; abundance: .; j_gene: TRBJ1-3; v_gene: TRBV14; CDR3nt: TGTGCCAGCAGCCAAGGGGAGGGTATTTACTCTGGAAACACCATATATTTT; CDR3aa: CASSQGEGIYSGNTIYF
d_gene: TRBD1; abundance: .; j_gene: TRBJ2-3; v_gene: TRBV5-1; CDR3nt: TGCGCCAGCAGCTTCCCGGTTGGGACAGGGTACGATACGCAGTATTTT; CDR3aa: CASSFPVGTGYDTQYF
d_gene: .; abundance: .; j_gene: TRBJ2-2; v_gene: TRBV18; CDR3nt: TGTGCCAGCTCACTCGGGACACCTTACACCGGGGAGCTGTTTTTT; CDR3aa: CASSLGTPYTGELFF
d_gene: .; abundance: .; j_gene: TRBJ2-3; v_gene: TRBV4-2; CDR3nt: TGTGCCAGCAGCCAAGATAAAGAGGGGGTCACAGATACGCAGTATTTT; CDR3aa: CASSQDKEGVTDTQYF
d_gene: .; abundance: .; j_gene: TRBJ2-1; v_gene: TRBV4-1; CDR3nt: TGCGCCACCCAGCCTGGGGGGCCTTCCTACAATGAGCAGTTCTTC; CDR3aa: CATQPGGPSYNEQFF